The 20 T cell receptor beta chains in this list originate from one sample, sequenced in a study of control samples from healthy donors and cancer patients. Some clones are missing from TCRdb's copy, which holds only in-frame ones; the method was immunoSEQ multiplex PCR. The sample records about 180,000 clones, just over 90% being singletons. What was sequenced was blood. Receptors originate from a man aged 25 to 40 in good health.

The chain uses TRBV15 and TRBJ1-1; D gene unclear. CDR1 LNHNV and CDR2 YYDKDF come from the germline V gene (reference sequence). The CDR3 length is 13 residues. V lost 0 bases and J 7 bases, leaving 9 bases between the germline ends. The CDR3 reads CATSRDLAGEAFF. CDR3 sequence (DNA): TGTGCCACCAGCAGAGATCTTGCGGGTGAAGCTTTCTTT. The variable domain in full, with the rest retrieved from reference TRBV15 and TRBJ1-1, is DAMVIQNPRYQVTQFGKPVTLSCSQTLNHNVMYWYQQKSSQAPKLLFHYYDKDFNNEADTPDNFQSRRPNTSFCFLDIRSPGLGDTAMYLCATSRDLAGEAFFGQGTRLTVV.

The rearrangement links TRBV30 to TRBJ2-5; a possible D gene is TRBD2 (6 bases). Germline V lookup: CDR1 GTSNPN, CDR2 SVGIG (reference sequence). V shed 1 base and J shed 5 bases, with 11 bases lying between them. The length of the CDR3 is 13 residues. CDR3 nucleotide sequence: TGTGCCTGGAGTGGACTAGTTGGCGAGACCCAGTACTTC. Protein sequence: CAWSGLVGETQYF.

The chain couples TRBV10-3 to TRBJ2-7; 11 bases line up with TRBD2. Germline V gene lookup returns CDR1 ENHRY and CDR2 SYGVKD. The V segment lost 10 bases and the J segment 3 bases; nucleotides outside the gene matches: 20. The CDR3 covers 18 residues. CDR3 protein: CATPPTSGAPSGYYEQYF. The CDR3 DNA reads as TGTGCCACCCCCCCGACTAGCGGGGCCCCTTCTGGCTACTACGAGCAGTACTTC.

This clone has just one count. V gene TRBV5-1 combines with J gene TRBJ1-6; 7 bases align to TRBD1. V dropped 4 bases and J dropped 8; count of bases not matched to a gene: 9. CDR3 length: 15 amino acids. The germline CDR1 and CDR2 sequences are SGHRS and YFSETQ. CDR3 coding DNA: TGCGCCAGCAGCCTCCGGGACAGATGGGATTCACCCCTCCACTTT. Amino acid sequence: CASSLRDRWDSPLHF.

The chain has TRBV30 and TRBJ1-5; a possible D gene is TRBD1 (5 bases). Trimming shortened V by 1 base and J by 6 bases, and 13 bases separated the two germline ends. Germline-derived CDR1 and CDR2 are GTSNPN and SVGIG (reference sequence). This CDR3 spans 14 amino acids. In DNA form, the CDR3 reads TGTGCCTGGAGTGGGGGCCAAGATACTCAGCCCCAGCATTTT. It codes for CAWSGGQDTQPQHF.

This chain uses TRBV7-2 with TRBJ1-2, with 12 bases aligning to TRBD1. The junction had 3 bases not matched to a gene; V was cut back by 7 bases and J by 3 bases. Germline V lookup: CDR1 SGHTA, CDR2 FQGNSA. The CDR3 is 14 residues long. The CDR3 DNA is TGTGCCAGCACCGGGACAGGGGGCCACTATGGCTACACCTTC. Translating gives CASTGTGGHYGYTF.

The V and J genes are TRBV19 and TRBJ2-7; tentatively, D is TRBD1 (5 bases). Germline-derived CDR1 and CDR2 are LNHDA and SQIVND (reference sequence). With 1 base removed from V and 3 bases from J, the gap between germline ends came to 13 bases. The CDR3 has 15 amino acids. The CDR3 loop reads CASSIVGLPDYEQYF. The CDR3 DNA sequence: TGTGCCAGTAGTATAGTGGGGCTGCCCGACTACGAGCAGTACTTC.

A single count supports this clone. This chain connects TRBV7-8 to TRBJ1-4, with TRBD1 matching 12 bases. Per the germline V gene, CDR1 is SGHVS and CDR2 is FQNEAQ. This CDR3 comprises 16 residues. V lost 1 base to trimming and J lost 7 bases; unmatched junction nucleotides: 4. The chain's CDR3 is CASSLGDRGRGEKLFF. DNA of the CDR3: TGTGCCAGCAGCTTAGGGGACAGGGGGCGCGGTGAAAAACTGTTTTTT.

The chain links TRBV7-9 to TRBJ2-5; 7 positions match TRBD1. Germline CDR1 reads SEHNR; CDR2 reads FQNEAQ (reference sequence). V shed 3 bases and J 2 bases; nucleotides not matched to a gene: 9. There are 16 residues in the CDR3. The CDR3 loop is CASSFRIQGKQETQYF. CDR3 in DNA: TGTGCCAGCAGCTTTCGGATACAGGGGAAGCAAGAGACCCAGTACTTC.

CDR3 DNA sequence: TGCGCCAGCAGCCCGGATAGCCCAGGAGACAATGAGCAGTTCTTC. Translated: CASSPDSPGDNEQFF. The chain links TRBV5-1 to TRBJ2-1; unclear D gene. V lost 4 bases and J lost 5, with 16 bases in between. The CDR3 totals 15 residues. CDR1 and CDR2 (germline): SGHRS, YFSETQ.

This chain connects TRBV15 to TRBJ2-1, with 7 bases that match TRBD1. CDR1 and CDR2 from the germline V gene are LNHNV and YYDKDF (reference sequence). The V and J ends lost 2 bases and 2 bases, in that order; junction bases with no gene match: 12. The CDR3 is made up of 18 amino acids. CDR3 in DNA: TGTGCCACCAGCAGATTCGCCGGGACAGAGACAACCTACAATGAGCAGTTCTTC. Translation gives CATSRFAGTETTYNEQFF. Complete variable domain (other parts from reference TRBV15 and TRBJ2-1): DAMVIQNPRYQVTQFGKPVTLSCSQTLNHNVMYWYQQKSSQAPKLLFHYYDKDFNNEADTPDNFQSRRPNTSFCFLDIRSPGLGDTAMYLCATSRFAGTETTYNEQFFGPGTRLTVL.

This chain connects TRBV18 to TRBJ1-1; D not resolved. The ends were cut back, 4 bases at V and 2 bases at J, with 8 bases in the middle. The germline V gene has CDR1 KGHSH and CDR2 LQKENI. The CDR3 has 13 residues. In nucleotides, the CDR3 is TGTGCCAGCTCACAACTTAGTAACACTGAAGCTTTCTTT. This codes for CASSQLSNTEAFF.

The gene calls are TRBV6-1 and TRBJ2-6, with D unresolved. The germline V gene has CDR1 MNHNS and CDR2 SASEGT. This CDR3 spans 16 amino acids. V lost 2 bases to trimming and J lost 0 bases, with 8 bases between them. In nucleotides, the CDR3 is TGTGCCAGCAGTGAACCCCGGGCCTCTGGGGCCAACGTCCTGACTTTC. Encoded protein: CASSEPRASGANVLTF.

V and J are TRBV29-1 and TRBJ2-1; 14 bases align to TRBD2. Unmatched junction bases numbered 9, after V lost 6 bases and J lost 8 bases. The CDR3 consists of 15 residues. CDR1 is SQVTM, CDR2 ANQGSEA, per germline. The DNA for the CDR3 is TGCAGCGTCGCCAGGGGACTAGCGGGAGATTATGAGCAGTTCTTC. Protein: CSVARGLAGDYEQFF.

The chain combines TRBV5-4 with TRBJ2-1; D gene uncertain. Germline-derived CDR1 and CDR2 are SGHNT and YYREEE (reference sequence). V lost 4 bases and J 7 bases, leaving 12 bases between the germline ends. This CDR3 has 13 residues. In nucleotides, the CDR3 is TGTGCCAGCAGCCCCCCGGCTCCGAATGAGCAGTTCTTC. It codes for CASSPPAPNEQFF.

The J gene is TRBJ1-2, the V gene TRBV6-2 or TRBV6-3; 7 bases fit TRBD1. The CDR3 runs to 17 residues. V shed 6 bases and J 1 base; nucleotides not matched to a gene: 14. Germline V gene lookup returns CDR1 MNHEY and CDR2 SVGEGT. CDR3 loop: CASSRPPSGGDNYGYTF. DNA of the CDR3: TGTGCCAGCAGCCGCCCACCCTCAGGGGGAGATAACTATGGCTACACCTTC.

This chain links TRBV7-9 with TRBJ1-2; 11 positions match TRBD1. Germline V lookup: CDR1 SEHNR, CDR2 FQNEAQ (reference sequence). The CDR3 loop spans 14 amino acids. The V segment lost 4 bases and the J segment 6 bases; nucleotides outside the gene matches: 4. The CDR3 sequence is CASSSRTGGDGYTF. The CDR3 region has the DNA TGTGCCAGCAGCTCCCGGACAGGGGGCGATGGCTACACCTTC. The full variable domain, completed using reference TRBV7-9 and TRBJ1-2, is DTGVSQNPRHKITKRGQNVTFRCDPISEHNRLYWYRQTLGQGPEFLTYFQNEAQLEKSRLLSDRFSAERPKGSFSTLEIQRTEQGDSAMYLCASSSRTGGDGYTFGSGTRLTVV.

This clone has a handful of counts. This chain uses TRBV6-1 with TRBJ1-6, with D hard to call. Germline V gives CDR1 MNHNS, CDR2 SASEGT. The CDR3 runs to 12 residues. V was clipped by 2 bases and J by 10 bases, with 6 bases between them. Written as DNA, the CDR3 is TGTGCCAGCAGTGAACCTTTCTCACCCCTCCACTTT. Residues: CASSEPFSPLHF.

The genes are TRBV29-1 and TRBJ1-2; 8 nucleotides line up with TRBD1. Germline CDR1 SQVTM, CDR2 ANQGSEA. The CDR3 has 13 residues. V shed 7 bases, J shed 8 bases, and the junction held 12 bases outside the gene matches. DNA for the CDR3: TGCAGCGGGAAACAGGGGGGCCTTGGGGGCTACACCTTC. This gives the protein CSGKQGGLGGYTF.

CDR3 residues: CASSQNPAGRDTQYF. The CDR3 DNA sequence: TGTGCCAGCTCACAAAATCCCGCAGGGCGGGATACGCAGTATTTT. The chain recombines TRBV18 with TRBJ2-3; a possible D gene is TRBD1 (5 bases). The CDR3 has 15 amino acids. Germline CDR1 KGHSH, CDR2 LQKENI. V was trimmed by 4 bases and J by 6 bases, leaving 17 bases between them.